Listed here is a single T cell receptor beta chain. Its antigen is still unknown. The sample belongs to a study of T cells in Graves' hyperthyroidism and ophthalmopathy. TCR beta CDR3 regions were amplified from RNA. RT-PCR in the first round (using the HTBI primer set) targeted the TCR CDR3. TCRdb fed the multiplex PCR reads into MiXCR, producing one record per CDR3 protein. Of approximately 600,000 distinct CDR3 sequences listed, around 16% are singletons. The CDR3 is 13 residues long. V gave up 7 bases and J gave up 2 bases, with 9 bases separating them. Germline V gene sequence: CDR1 LNHDA, CDR2 SQIVND (reference sequence). Notes on the study in general: The model's output predicted ophthalmopathy at a median of 6.5 months prior to onset.

The chain has TRBV19 and TRBJ1-5; no definite D call. This TCR came from a woman in her 30s with Graves' hyperthyroidism. Sample: blood. CDR3 sequence: CASTLFGNQPQHF. The CDR3 nucleotides are TGTGCCAGTACCCTGTTCGGCAATCAGCCCCAGCATTTT.